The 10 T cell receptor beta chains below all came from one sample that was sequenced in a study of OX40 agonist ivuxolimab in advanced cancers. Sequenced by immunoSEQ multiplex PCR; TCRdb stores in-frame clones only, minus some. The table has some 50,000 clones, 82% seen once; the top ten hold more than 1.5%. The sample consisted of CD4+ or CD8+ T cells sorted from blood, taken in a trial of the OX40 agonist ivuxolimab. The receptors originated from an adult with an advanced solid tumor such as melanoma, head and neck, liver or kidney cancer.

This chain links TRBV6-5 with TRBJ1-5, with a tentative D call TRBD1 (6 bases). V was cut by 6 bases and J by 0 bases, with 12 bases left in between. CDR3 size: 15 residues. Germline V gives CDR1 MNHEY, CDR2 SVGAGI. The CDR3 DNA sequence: TGTGCCAGCAGGAGGACAGTTAGTAGCAATCAGCCCCAGCATTTT. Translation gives CASRRTVSSNQPQHF.

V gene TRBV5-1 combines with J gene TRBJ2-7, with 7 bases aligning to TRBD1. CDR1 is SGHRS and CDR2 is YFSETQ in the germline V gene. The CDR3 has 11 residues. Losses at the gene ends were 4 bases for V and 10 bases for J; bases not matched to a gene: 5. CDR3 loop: CASSADRAQYF. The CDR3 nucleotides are TGCGCCAGCAGCGCTGACAGGGCCCAGTACTTC.

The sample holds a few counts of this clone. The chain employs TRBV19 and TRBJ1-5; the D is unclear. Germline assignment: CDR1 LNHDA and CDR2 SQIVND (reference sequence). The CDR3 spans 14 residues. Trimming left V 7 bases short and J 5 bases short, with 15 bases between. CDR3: CASTLSQDYQPQHF. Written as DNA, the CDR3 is TGTGCCAGTACTTTATCTCAGGATTATCAGCCCCAGCATTTT. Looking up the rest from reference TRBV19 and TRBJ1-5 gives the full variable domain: DGGITQSPKYLFRKEGQNVTLSCEQNLNHDAMYWYRQDPGQGLRLIYYSQIVNDFQKGDIAEGYSVSREKKESFPLTVTSAQKNPTAFYLCASTLSQDYQPQHFGDGTRLSIL.

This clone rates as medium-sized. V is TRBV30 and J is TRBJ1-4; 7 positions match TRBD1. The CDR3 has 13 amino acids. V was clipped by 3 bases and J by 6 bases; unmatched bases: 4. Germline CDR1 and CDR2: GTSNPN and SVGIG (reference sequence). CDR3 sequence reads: CAWSRGLDEKLFF. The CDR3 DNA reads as TGTGCCTGGAGCAGGGGGTTGGATGAAAAACTGTTTTTT.

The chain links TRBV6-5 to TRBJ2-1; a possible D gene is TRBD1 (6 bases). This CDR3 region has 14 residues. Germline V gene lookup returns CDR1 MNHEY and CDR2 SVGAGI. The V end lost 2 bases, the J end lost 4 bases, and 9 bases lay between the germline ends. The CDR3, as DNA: TGTGCCAGCAGTTACCGAGGGACATACAATGAGCAGTTCTTC. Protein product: CASSYRGTYNEQFF.

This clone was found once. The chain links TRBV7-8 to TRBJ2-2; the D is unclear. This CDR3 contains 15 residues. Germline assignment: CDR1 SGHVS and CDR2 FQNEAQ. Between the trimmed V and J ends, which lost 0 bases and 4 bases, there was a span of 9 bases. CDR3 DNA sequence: TGTGCCAGCAGCTTAGCGAGACCGTTCACCGGGGAGCTGTTTTTT. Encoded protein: CASSLARPFTGELFF.

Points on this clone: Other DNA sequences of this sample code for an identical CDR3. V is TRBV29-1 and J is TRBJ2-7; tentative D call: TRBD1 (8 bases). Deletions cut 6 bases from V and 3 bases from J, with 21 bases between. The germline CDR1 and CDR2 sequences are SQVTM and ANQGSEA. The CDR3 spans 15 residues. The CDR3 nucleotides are TGCAGCGTCGAAATTAGGACAGGGAGGGACTACGAGCAGTACTTC. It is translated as CSVEIRTGRDYEQYF.

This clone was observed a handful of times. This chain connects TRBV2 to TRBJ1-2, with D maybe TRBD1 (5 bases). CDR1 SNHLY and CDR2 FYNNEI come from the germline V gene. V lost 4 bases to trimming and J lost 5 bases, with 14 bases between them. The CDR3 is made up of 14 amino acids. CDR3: CASSAGGVSYGYTF. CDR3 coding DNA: TGTGCCAGCAGTGCGGGGGGGGTGTCGTATGGCTACACCTTC. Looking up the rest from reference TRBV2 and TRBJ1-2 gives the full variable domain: EPEVTQTPSHQVTQMGQEVILRCVPISNHLYFYWYRQILGQKVEFLVSFYNNEISEKSEIFDDQFSVERPDGSNFTLKIRSTKLEDSAMYFCASSAGGVSYGYTFGSGTRLTVV.

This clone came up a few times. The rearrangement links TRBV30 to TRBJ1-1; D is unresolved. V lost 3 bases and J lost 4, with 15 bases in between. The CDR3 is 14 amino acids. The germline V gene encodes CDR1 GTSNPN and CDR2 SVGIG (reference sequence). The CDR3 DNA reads TGTGCCTGGAGAAAGTTGAGAATGGGCACTGAAGCTTTCTTT. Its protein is CAWRKLRMGTEAFF.

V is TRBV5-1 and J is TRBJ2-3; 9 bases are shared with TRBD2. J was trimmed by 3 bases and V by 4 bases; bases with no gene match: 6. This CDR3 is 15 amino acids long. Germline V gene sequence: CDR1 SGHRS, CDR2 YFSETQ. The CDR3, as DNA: TGCGCCAGCAGCGTAGCGGGACTAGCAACAGATACGCAGTATTTT. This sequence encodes CASSVAGLATDTQYF.